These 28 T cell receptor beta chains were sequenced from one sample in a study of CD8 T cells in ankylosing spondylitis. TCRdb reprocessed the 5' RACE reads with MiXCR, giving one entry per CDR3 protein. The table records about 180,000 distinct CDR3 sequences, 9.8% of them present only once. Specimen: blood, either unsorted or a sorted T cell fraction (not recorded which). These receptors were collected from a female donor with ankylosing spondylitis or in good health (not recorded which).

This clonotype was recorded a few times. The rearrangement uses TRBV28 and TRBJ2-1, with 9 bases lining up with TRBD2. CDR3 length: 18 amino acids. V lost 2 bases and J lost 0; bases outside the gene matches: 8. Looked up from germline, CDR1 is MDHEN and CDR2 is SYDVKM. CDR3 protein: CASSLAGGETSSYNEQFF. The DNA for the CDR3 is TGTGCCAGCAGTTTAGCGGGAGGGGAGACTTCCTCCTACAATGAGCAGTTCTTC.

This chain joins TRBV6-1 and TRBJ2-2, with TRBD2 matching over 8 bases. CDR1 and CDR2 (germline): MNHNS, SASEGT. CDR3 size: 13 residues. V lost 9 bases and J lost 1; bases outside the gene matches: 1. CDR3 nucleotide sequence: TGTGCCAGTAGCGGGATGAACACCGGGGAGCTGTTTTTT. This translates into CASSGMNTGELFF.

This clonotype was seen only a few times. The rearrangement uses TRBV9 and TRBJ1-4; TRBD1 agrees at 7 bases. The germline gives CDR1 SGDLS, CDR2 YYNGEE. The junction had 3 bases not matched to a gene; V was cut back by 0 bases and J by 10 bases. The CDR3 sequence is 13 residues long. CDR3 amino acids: CASSVGQGGKLFF. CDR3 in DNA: TGTGCCAGCAGCGTAGGCCAGGGGGGAAAACTGTTTTTT.

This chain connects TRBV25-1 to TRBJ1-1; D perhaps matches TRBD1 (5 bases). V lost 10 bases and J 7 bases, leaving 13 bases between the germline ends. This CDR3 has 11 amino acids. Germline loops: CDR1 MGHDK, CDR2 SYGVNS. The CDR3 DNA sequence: TGTGCCACCGATTTCGGGGGTGAAGCTTTCTTT. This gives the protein CATDFGGEAFF. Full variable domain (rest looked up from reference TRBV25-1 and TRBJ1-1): EADIYQTPRYLVIGTGKKITLECSQTMGHDKMYWYQQDPGMELHLIHYSYGVNSTEKGDLSSESTVSRIRTEHFPLTLESARPSHTSQYLCATDFGGEAFFGQGTRLTVV.

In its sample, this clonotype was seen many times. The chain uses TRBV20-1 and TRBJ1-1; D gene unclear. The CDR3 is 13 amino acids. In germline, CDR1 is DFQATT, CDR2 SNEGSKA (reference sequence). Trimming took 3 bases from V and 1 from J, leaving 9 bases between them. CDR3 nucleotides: TGCAGTGCTAGTGAGGGTGGGAACACTGAAGCTTTCTTT. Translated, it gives CSASEGGNTEAFF.

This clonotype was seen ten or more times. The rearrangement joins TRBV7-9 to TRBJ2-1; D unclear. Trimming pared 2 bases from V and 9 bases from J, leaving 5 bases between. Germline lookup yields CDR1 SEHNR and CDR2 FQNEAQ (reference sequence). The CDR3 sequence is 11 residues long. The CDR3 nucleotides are TGTGCCAGCAGCTTAAGGGCTGAGCAGTTCTTC. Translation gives CASSLRAEQFF. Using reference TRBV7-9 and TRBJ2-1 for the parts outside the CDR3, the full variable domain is DTGVSQNPRHKITKRGQNVTFRCDPISEHNRLYWYRQTLGQGPEFLTYFQNEAQLEKSRLLSDRFSAERPKGSFSTLEIQRTEQGDSAMYLCASSLRAEQFFGPGTRLTVL.

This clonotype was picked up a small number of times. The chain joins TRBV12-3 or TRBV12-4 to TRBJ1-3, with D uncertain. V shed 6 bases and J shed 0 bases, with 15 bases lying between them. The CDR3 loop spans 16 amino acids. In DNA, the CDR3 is TGTGCCAGCAGCCCCCCCGGATTCCTCTCTGGAAACACCATATATTTT. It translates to CASSPPGFLSGNTIYF.

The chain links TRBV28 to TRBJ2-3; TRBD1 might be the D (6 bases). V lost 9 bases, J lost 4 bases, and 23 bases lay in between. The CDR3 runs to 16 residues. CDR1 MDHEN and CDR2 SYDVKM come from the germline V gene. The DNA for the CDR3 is TGTGCCAGTCAGCTACCCCGGGACATACTCTCAGATACGCAGTATTTT. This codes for CASQLPRDILSDTQYF.

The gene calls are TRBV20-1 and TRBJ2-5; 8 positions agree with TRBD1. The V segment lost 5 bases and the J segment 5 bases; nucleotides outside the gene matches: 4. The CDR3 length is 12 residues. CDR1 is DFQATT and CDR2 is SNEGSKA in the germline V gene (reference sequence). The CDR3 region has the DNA TGCAGTGCTTGGACAGGGTTGGAGACCCAGTACTTC. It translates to CSAWTGLETQYF.

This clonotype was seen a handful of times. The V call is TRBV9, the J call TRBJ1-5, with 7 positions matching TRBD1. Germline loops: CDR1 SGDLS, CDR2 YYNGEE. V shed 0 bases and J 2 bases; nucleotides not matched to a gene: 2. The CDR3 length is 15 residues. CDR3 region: CASSVGGQGNQPQHF. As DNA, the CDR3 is TGTGCCAGCAGCGTAGGCGGACAGGGCAATCAGCCCCAGCATTTT.

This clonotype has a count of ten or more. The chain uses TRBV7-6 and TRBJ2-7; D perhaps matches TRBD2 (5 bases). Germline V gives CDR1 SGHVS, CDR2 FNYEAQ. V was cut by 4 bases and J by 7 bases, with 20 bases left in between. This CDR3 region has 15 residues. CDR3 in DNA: TGTGCCAGCAGCTCGAAAGACTACCTAATGGGGGAGCAGTACTTC. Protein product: CASSSKDYLMGEQYF.

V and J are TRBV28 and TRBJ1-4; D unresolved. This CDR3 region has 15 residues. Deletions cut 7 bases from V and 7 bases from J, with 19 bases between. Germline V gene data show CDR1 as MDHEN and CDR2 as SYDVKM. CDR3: CASKFSPATGEKLFF. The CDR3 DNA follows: TGTGCCAGCAAATTTTCCCCTGCGACGGGTGAAAAACTGTTTTTT.

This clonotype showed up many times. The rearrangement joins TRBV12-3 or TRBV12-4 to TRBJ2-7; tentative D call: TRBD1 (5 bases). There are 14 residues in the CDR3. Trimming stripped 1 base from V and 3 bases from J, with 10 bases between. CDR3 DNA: TGTGCCAGCAGTTTAGGACAGAGTAGCTACGAGCAGTACTTC. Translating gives CASSLGQSSYEQYF.

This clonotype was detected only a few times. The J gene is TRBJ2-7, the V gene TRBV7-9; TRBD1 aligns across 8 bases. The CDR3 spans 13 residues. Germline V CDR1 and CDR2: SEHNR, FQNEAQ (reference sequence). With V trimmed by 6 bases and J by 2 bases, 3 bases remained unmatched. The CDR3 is CASSQGAPYEQYF. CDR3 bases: TGTGCCAGCAGTCAGGGGGCGCCCTACGAGCAGTACTTC.

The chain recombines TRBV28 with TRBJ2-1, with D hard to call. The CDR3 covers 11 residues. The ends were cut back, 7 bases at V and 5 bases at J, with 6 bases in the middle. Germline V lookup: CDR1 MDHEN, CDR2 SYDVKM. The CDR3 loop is CASKNNNEQFF. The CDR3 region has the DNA TGTGCCAGCAAGAACAACAATGAGCAGTTCTTC.

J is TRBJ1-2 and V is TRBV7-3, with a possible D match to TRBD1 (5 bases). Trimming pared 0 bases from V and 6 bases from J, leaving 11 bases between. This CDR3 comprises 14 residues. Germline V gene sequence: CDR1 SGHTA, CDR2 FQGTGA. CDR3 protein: CASSLTGGTDGYTF. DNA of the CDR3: TGTGCCAGCAGCTTAACTGGGGGGACGGATGGCTACACCTTC.

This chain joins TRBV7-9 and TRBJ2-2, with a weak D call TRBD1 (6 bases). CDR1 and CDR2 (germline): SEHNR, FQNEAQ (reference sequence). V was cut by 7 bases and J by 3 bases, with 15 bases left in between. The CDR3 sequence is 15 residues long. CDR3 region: CASTSIGQHTGELFF. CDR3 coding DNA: TGTGCCAGCACCTCAATTGGACAGCACACCGGGGAGCTGTTTTTT.

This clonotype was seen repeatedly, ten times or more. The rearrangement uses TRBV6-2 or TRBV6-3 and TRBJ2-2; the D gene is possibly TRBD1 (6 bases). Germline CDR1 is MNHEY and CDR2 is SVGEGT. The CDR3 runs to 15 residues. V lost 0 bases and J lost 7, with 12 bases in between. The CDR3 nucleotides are TGTGCCAGCAGTTACTCCTGGACAGCGGACGGGGAGCTGTTTTTT. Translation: CASSYSWTADGELFF.

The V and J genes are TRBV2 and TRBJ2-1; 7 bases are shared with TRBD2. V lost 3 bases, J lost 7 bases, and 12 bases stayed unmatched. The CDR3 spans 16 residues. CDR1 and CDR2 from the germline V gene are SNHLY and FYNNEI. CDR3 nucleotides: TGTGCCAGCAGTGATGGGGAGGGAGGGCCGGGAAATGAGCAGTTCTTC. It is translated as CASSDGEGGPGNEQFF.

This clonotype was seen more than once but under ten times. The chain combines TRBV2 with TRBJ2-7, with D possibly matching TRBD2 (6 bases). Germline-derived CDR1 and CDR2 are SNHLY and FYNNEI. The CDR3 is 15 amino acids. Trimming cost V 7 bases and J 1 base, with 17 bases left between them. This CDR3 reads CASTPMEAGSYEQYF. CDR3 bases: TGTGCCAGCACCCCGATGGAAGCGGGTTCCTACGAGCAGTACTTC.

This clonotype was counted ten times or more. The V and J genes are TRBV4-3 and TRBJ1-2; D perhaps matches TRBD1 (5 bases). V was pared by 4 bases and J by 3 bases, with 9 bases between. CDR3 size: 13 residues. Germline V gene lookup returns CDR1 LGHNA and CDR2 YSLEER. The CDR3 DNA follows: TGCGCCAGCAGCCTTGGGGGGGACTATGGCTACACCTTC. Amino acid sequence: CASSLGGDYGYTF.

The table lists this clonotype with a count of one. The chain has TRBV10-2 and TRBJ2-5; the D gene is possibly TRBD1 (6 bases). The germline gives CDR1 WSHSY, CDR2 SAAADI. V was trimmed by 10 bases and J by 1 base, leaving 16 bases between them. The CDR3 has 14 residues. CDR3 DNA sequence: TGCGCCACCACAGGGACCGTTTCCCAAGAGACCCAGTACTTC. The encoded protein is CATTGTVSQETQYF.

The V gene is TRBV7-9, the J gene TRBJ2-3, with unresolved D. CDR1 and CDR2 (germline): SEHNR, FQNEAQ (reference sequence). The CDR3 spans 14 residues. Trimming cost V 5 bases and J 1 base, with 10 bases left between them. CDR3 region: CASSPEAGTDTQYF. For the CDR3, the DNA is TGTGCCAGCAGCCCAGAGGCTGGCACAGATACGCAGTATTTT.

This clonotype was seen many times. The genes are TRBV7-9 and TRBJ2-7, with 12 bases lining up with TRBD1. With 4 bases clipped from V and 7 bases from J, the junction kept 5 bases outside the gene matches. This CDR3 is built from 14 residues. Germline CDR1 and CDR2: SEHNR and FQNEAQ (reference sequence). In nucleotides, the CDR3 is TGTGCCAGCAGCTGGGACAGGGGGCCGGGGGAGCAGTACTTC. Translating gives CASSWDRGPGEQYF. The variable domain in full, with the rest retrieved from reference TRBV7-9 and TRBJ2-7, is DTGVSQNPRHKITKRGQNVTFRCDPISEHNRLYWYRQTLGQGPEFLTYFQNEAQLEKSRLLSDRFSAERPKGSFSTLEIQRTEQGDSAMYLCASSWDRGPGEQYFGPGTRLTVT.

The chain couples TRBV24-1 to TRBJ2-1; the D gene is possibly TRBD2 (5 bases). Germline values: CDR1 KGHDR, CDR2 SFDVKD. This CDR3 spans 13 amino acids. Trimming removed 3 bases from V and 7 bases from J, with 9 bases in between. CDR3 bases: TGTGCCACCAGTGATATTGGACTGAATGAGCAGTTCTTC. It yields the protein CATSDIGLNEQFF.

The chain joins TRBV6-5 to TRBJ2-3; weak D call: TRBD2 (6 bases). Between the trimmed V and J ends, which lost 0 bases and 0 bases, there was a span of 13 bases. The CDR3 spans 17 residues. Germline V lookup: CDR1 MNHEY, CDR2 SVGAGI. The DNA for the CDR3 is TGTGCCAGCAGTTACTCGATAGGCGGGACTAGCACAGATACGCAGTATTTT. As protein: CASSYSIGGTSTDTQYF.

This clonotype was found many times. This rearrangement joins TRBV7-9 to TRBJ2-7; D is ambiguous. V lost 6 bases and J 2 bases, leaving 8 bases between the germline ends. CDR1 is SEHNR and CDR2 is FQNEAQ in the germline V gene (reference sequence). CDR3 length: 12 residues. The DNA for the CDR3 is TGTGCCAGCAGTCCCCGAGCCTACGAGCAGTACTTC. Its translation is CASSPRAYEQYF.

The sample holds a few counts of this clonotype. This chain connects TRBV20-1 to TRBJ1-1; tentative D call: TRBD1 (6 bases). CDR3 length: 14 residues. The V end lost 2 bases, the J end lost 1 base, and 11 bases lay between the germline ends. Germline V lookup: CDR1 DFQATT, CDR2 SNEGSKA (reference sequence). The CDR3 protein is CSARPGTSNTEAFF. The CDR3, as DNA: TGCAGTGCTAGACCCGGGACATCGAACACTGAAGCTTTCTTT.